These T cell receptor beta chains were read from a single sample in a study of CD4 T cells in relation to SARS-CoV-2 and coronaviruses. Here immunoSEQ multiplex PCR was the method, and the copy in TCRdb shows in-frame clones only, minus some. Of approximately 70,000 clones in the sample, 80% to 95% were seen once. Input material: naive CD4+ T cells from PBMCs. The receptors shown here come from a human donor in good health. CDR3s include the opening cysteine and the closing phenylalanine or tryptophan. The D gene is left open where the match is weak. A row's size may be missing; if present it is once, few, many or a size class.

J,D,size,V,DNA,CDR3
TRBJ1-2,.,.,TRBV7-9,TGTGCCAGCAGTTTAGGGGGGGCGCGAGGCTATGGCTACACCTTC,CASSLGGARGYGYTF
TRBJ1-2,TRBD1,.,TRBV27,TGTGCCAGCCCAACGACAGGGGCTAATGGCTACACCTTC,CASPTTGANGYTF
TRBJ2-5,TRBD2,once,TRBV7-3,TGTGCCAGCAGCCCGACCTTAGCGGGGGGGCAAGAGACCCAGTACTTC,CASSPTLAGGQETQYF
TRBJ2-7,.,few,TRBV6-1,TGTGCCAGCAGTGAATCGCAGATCTACGAGCAGTACTTC,CASSESQIYEQYF
TRBJ1-2,.,.,TRBV24-1,TGTGCCACCGCCCCCGGAGGGGGTAACTATGGCTACACCTTC,CATAPGGGNYGYTF
TRBJ2-2,TRBD2,.,TRBV10-3,TGTGCCAGCTTAGCGGGAGAGATAACCGGGGAGCTGTTTTTT,CASLAGEITGELFF
TRBJ2-3,TRBD2,.,TRBV3-1/TRBV3-2,TGTGCCAGCAGCCAACCGGGACTAGCACTGAGCACAGATACGCAGTATTTT,CASSQPGLALSTDTQYF
TRBJ2-2,.,.,TRBV25-1,TGTGCCAGCAGTGAGGGGACCGGGGAGCTGTTTTTT,CASSEGTGELFF
TRBJ1-1,TRBD1,.,TRBV5-4,TGTGCCAGCAGCTTGGTAACAGGGGACACCGGGACTGAAGCTTTCTTT,CASSLVTGDTGTEAFF
TRBJ2-1,.,.,TRBV7-6,TGTGCCAGCAGCCCCCCCGGGGTCGAATACAATGAGCAGTTCTTC,CASSPPGVEYNEQFF
TRBJ2-3,TRBD2,.,TRBV20-1,TGCAGTGCTAGTTGGCGGGAGGCGCGCAAGATTACAGATACGCAGTATTTT,CSASWREARKITDTQYF
TRBJ2-7,TRBD1,.,TRBV15,TGTGCCACCAGCAGAGATCGGGCAGGGGGCCGCGAGCAGTACTTC,CATSRDRAGGREQYF
TRBJ1-5,TRBD1,.,TRBV19,TGTGCCAGTAGTATAGGGGGACAGGGTCGAAATCAGCCCCAGCATTTT,CASSIGGQGRNQPQHF
TRBJ2-5,TRBD1,.,TRBV28,TGTGCCAGCAGTTTATACAGGGGGCTTCAAGAGACCCAGTACTTC,CASSLYRGLQETQYF
TRBJ2-1,TRBD1,.,TRBV2,TGTGCCAGCAGTCCGGGACAGGGAAATGAGCAGTTCTTC,CASSPGQGNEQFF
TRBJ2-2,.,.,TRBV5-1,TGCGCCAGCAGCTTGATCCCTGGTTCGGTTGGGAACACCGGGGAGCTGTTTTTT,CASSLIPGSVGNTGELFF
TRBJ2-3,.,.,TRBV24-1,TGTGCCACCAGTGCTGGGCGGAGCCGCACAGATACGCAGTATTTT,CATSAGRSRTDTQYF
TRBJ2-1,.,once,TRBV3-1/TRBV3-2,TGTGCCAGCAAGTCCGCGGTTTTCAATGAGCAGTTCTTC,CASKSAVFNEQFF
TRBJ2-1,.,.,TRBV28,TGTGCCAGCAGTTCCTCCCAATACTCCTACAATGAGCAGTTCTTC,CASSSSQYSYNEQFF
TRBJ2-6,.,.,TRBV28,TGTGCCAGCAGGTATCCTGGGGCCAACGTCCTGACTTTC,CASRYPGANVLTF
TRBJ1-2,.,.,TRBV11-3,TGTGCCAGCAGCCCAGCGGGAGGGCTCTATGGCTACACCTTC,CASSPAGGLYGYTF